The 3 T cell receptor beta chains reported below all come from one sample, sequenced in a study of T cell responses to AZD1222 COVID-19 vaccine. The repertoire was sequenced with immunoSEQ multiplex PCR; TCRdb's copy has only in-frame clones and lacks some. The sample has 100,000 to 110,000 clones; approximately 87% are singletons. The sample was peripheral blood, taken on day 0 of MenACWY control vaccination. The receptors were sampled from an adult in good health.

The V call is TRBV24-1, the J call TRBJ1-3; D gene ambiguous. Trimming stripped 5 bases from V and 2 bases from J, with 6 bases between. The germline V gene has CDR1 KGHDR and CDR2 SFDVKD. The CDR3 length is 13 residues. The CDR3 coding sequence is TGTGCCACCAGTGGGAGCGCTGGAAACACCATATATTTT. The encoded protein is CATSGSAGNTIYF.

The chain joins TRBV7-8 to TRBJ1-6; D might be TRBD1 (6 bases). The germline gives CDR1 SGHVS, CDR2 FQNEAQ. The V and J ends lost 1 base and 7 bases respectively, with 20 bases between them. The CDR3 runs 18 residues. The CDR3 sequence: CASSLVGGGNFENSPLHF. The CDR3, as DNA: TGTGCCAGCAGCTTAGTAGGGGGAGGGAATTTTGAAAATTCACCCCTCCACTTT. The complete variable domain, with remaining parts taken from reference TRBV7-8 and TRBJ1-6, reads GAGVSQSPRYKVAKRGQDVALRCDPISGHVSLFWYQQALGQGPEFLTYFQNEAQLDKSGLPSDRFFAERPEGSVSTLKIQRTQQEDSAVYLCASSLVGGGNFENSPLHFGNGTRLTVT.

This chain uses TRBV7-2 with TRBJ2-2; D remains ambiguous. Trimming took off 6 bases at V and 4 bases at J, with 15 bases between the two ends. The CDR3 is 15 amino acids. CDR1 is SGHTA and CDR2 is FQGNSA in the germline V gene. CDR3 bases: TGTGCCAGCAGTTCGGACGGGCGAGGCACCGGGGAGCTGTTTTTT. Its translation: CASSSDGRGTGELFF.